The 8 T cell receptor beta chains in this list originate from one sample, sequenced in a study of T cells after yellow fever vaccination. Using its own MiXCR run on the 5' RACE reads, TCRdb lists one record per CDR3 protein. This sample yields a few hundred thousand distinct CDR3 sequences, of which approximately 8% are seen a single time; around 3.5% belongs to the top ten. The sequencing here drew on CD4+ T cells sorted from PBMCs, taken 5 days after the yellow fever booster vaccination. The source of these receptors is a man between 18 and 35 years old who received the YFV17D yellow fever vaccine.

This clonotype was detected many times. The rearrangement links TRBV5-1 to TRBJ2-1; 10 nucleotides agree with TRBD2. Losses at the gene ends were 3 bases for V and 5 bases for J; bases not matched to a gene: 2. The germline CDR1 and CDR2 sequences are SGHRS and YFSETQ. The CDR3 totals 14 residues. CDR3 nucleotide sequence: TGCGCCAGCAGCTCTAGCGGGGGAAACAATGAGCAGTTCTTC. It codes for CASSSSGGNNEQFF.

This clonotype was observed a handful of times. CDR3 residues: CASSAEHTQYF. The CDR3 region has the DNA TGTGCCAGCAGCGCAGAACATACGCAGTATTTT. This rearrangement joins TRBV7-6 to TRBJ2-3; D is undetermined. The V and J ends lost 5 bases and 7 bases respectively, with 7 bases between them. Germline CDR1 and CDR2: SGHVS and FNYEAQ. The CDR3 is made up of 11 amino acids.

This chain connects TRBV24-1 to TRBJ2-3, with D unclear. This CDR3 has 15 amino acids. Germline V gene lookup returns CDR1 KGHDR and CDR2 SFDVKD. Deletions cut 9 bases from V and 1 base from J, with 16 bases between. The CDR3 is CATFIHPYGTDTQYF. CDR3 coding DNA: TGTGCCACCTTTATACACCCATATGGCACAGATACGCAGTATTTT.

This clonotype showed up just a few times. The CDR3 coding sequence is TGTGCCAGCAGCCAAGAAGGTAGCGGGGGGGCATGGGGGACAGATACGCAGTATTTT. Translated, it gives CASSQEGSGGAWGTDTQYF. This chain links TRBV4-2 with TRBJ2-3; 11 bases map to TRBD2. Unmatched junction bases numbered 11, after V lost 0 bases and J lost 3 bases. This CDR3 spans 19 amino acids. Germline V gene sequence: CDR1 LGHNA, CDR2 YNFKEQ.

This clonotype was picked up a small number of times. V is TRBV3-1 and J is TRBJ1-1; D ambiguous. Germline loops: CDR1 LGHDT, CDR2 YNNKEL (reference sequence). The ends were cut back, 1 base at V and 6 bases at J, with 12 bases in the middle. The CDR3 runs to 14 residues. The CDR3 protein is CASSQVSTGAEAFF. The CDR3 nucleotides are TGTGCCAGCAGCCAAGTCTCGACCGGGGCTGAAGCTTTCTTT.

This clonotype was counted between two and nine times. The CDR3 is CASNLQGALGYTF. CDR3 nucleotides: TGTGCCAGCAATTTACAGGGGGCGCTTGGCTACACCTTC. V gene TRBV6-2 or TRBV6-3 combines with J gene TRBJ1-2, with 9 bases fitting TRBD1. The junction had 7 bases not matched to a gene; V was cut back by 7 bases and J by 7 bases. The CDR3 length is 13 residues. In germline, CDR1 is MNHEY, CDR2 SVGEGT.

The chain joins TRBV5-5 to TRBJ2-5; 8 bases line up with TRBD1. Germline V gene data show CDR1 as SGHKS and CDR2 as YYEKEE (reference sequence). The CDR3 totals 13 residues. Trimming removed 5 bases from V and 3 bases from J; junction bases left unmatched: 3. CDR3 sequence reads: CASRPGQEETQYF. DNA for the CDR3: TGTGCCAGCAGACCGGGACAGGAAGAGACCCAGTACTTC.

This clonotype has only a few counts. The rearrangement uses TRBV2 and TRBJ2-4; the match to TRBD2 covers 12 bases. The germline CDR1 and CDR2 sequences are SNHLY and FYNNEI. The CDR3 is made up of 14 amino acids. V lost 10 bases, J lost 6 bases, and 7 bases stayed unmatched. The CDR3 loop is CATTGLAGRNIQYF. In DNA, the CDR3 is TGTGCCACCACAGGACTAGCGGGGCGAAACATTCAGTACTTC.